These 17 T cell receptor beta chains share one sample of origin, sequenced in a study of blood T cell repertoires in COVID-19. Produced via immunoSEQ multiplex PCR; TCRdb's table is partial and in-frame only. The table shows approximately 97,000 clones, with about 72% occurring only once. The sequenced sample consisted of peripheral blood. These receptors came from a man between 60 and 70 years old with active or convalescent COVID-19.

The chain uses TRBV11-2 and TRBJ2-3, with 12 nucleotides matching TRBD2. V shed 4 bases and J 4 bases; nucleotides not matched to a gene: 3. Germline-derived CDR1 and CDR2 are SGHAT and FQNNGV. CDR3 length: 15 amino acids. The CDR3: CASSSSGRAADTQYF. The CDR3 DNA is TGTGCCAGCAGCTCTAGCGGGAGGGCCGCAGATACGCAGTATTTT.

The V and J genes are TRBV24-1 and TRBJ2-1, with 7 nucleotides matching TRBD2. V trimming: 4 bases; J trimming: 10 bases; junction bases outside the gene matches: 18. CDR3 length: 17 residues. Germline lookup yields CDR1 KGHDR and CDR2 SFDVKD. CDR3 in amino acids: CATSESSWGGRAGEQFF. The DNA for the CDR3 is TGTGCCACCAGTGAGTCCTCCTGGGGAGGGAGGGCCGGAGAGCAGTTCTTC.

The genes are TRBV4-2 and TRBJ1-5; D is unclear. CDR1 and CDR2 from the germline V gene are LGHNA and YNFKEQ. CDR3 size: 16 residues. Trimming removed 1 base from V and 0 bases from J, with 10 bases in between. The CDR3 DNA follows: TGTGCCAGCAGCCAAGCTGCAGGAGGTAGCAATCAGCCCCAGCATTTT. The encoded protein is CASSQAAGGSNQPQHF.

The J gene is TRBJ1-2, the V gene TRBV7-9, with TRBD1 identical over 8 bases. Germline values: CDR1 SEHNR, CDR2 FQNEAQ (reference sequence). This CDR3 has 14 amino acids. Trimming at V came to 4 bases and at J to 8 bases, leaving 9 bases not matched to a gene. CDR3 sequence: CASSWGQEKVGYTF. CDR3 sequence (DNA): TGTGCCAGCAGCTGGGGACAGGAAAAAGTAGGCTACACCTTC.

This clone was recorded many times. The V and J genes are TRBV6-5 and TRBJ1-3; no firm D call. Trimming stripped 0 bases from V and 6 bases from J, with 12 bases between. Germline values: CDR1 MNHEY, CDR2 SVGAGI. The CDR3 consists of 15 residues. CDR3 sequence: CASSYSGRTLNTIYF. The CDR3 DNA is TGTGCCAGCAGTTACTCCGGACGGACTCTAAACACCATATATTTT.

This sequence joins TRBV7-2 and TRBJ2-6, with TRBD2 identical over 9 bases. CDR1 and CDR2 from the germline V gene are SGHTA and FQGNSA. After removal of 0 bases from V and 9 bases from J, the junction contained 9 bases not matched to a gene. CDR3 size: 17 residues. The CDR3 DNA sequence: TGTGCCAGCAGCTTAGCAGTTAGCGGGAGTACCCGCAACGTCCTGACTTTC. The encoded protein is CASSLAVSGSTRNVLTF.

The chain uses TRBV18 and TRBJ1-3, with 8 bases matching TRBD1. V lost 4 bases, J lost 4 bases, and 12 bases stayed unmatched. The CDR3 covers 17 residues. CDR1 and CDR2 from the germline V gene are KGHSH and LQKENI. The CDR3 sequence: CASSQRTGIDGGNTIYF. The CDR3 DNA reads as TGTGCCAGCTCACAGCGGACAGGGATCGACGGGGGAAACACCATATATTTT.

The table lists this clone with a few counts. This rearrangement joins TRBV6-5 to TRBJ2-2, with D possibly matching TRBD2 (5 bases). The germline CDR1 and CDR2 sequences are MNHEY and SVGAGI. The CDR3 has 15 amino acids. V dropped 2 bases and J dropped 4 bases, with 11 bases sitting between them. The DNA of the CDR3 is TGTGCCAGCAGTTACCGGGGATTGGGCACCGGGGAGCTGTTTTTT. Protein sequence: CASSYRGLGTGELFF.

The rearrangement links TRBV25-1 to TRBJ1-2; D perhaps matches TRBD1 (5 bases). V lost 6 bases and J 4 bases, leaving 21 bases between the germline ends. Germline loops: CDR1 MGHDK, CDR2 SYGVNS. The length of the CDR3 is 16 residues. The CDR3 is CASSPSMVRGGYGYTF. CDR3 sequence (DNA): TGTGCCAGCAGCCCCAGCATGGTAAGGGGAGGCTATGGCTACACCTTC.

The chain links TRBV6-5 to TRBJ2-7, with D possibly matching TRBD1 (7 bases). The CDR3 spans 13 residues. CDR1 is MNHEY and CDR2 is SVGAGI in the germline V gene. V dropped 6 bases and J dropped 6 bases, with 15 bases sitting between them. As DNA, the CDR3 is TGTGCCAGCAGCCGCCAGGGGGGAGGCGAGCAGTACTTC. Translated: CASSRQGGGEQYF.

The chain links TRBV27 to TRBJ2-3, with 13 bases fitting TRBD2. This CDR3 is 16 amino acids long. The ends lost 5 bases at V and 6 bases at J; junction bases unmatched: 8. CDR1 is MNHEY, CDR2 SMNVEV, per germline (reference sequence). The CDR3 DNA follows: TGTGCCAGCAGTGTACTAGCGGGGGGGCGACCGGATACGCAGTATTTT. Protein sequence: CASSVLAGGRPDTQYF.

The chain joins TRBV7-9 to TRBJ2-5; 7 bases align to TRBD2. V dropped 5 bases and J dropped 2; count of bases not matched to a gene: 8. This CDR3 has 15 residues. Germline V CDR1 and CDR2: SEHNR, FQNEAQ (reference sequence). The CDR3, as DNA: TGTGCCAGCAGCCTAGGGGAGGGGCGTCAAGAGACCCAGTACTTC. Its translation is CASSLGEGRQETQYF.

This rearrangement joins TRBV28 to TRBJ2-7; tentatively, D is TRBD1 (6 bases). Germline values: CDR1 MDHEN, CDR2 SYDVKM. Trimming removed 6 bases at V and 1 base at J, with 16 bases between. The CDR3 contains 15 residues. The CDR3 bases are TGTGCCAGCAGGAATAGGGGGAACCCTTCCTACGAGCAGTACTTC. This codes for CASRNRGNPSYEQYF.

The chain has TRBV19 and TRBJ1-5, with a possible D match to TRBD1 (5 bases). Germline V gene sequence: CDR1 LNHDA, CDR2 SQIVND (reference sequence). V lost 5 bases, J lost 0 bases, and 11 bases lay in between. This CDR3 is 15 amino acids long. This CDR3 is CASSGMGGSNQPQHF. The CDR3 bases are TGTGCCAGTAGTGGGATGGGGGGTAGCAATCAGCCCCAGCATTTT.

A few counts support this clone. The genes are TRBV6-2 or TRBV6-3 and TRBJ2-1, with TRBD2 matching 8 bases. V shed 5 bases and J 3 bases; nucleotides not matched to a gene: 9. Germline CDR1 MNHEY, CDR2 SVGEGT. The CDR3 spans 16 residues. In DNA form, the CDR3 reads TGTGCCAGCAGTAATCCCGGGACTAGTGGCTACAATGAGCAGTTCTTC. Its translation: CASSNPGTSGYNEQFF.

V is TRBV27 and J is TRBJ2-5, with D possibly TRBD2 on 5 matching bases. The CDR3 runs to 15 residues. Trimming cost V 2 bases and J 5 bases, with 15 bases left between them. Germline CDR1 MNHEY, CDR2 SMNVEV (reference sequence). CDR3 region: CASSLRRGHRETQYF. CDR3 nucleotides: TGTGCCAGCAGTTTACGGCGAGGGCATCGGGAGACCCAGTACTTC.

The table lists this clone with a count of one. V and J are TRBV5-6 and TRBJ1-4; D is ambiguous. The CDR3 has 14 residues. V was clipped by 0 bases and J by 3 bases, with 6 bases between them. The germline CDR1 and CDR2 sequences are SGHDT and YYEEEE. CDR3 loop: CASSLAGANEKLFF. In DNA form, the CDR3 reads TGTGCCAGCAGCTTGGCCGGGGCTAATGAAAAACTGTTTTTT.